These 15 T cell receptor beta chains were all obtained from the same sample, sequenced in a study of shared clonotypes between healthy human individuals. Libraries were prepared by immunoSEQ multiplex PCR; TCRdb keeps only in-frame clonotypes and omits some of them. The table lists around 2.5 million clones, 93% of them singletons, with approximately 0.36% in the top ten. Sequencing used naive CD4+ T cells from PBMCs. Subset meaning: CD45RA+ positively selected. The source is a man aged 18 to 30 in good health. Some clones in this sample may be carry-over from other donors' samples.

The chain has TRBV27 and TRBJ1-1; no reliable D call. V lost 7 bases to trimming and J lost 0 bases, with 18 bases between them. The CDR3 covers 16 residues. Germline values: CDR1 MNHEY, CDR2 SMNVEV (reference sequence). This CDR3 reads CASTSWEGPMNTEAFF. The CDR3 coding sequence is TGTGCCAGCACTTCCTGGGAGGGCCCCATGAACACTGAAGCTTTCTTT.

In this sample, this clone turned up once. The chain joins TRBV19 to TRBJ1-5; maybe TRBD1 (5 bases). Germline V gene data show CDR1 as LNHDA and CDR2 as SQIVND (reference sequence). CDR3 size: 15 residues. Trimming removed 4 bases at V and 1 base at J, with 11 bases between. The DNA of the CDR3 is TGTGCCAGTAGTAGCCGTGGGGACAGCAATCAGCCCCAGCATTTT. Its protein product is CASSSRGDSNQPQHF.

The chain joins TRBV7-9 to TRBJ2-7; D is possibly TRBD1 (6 bases). CDR3 length: 14 residues. Trimming removed 2 bases from V and 0 bases from J, with 8 bases in between. Germline V gives CDR1 SEHNR, CDR2 FQNEAQ (reference sequence). In DNA, the CDR3 is TGTGCCAGCAGCTTAACAGGGAACTCCTACGAGCAGTACTTC. Residues: CASSLTGNSYEQYF.

This rearrangement joins TRBV2 to TRBJ2-7, with 9 bases lining up with TRBD2. V trimming: 3 bases; J trimming: 6 bases; junction bases outside the gene matches: 6. In germline, CDR1 is SNHLY, CDR2 FYNNEI. The CDR3 is 14 amino acids. CDR3 coding DNA: TGTGCCAGCAGTGAGGCGGGAGGGCCCGTCGAGCAGTACTTC. It yields the protein CASSEAGGPVEQYF.

The chain links TRBV6-5 to TRBJ1-5; D is ambiguous. The CDR3 is 13 residues long. V lost 4 bases and J lost 5, with 9 bases in between. Germline CDR1 MNHEY, CDR2 SVGAGI. CDR3 loop: CASSSAPYQPQHF. The CDR3, as DNA: TGTGCCAGCAGTTCGGCACCTTATCAGCCCCAGCATTTT.

In DNA form, the CDR3 reads TGTGCCAGCTCACCCTCGCTTGTCCATGAGCAGTTCTTC. Its protein is CASSPSLVHEQFF. The V call is TRBV18, the J call TRBJ2-1, with unresolved D. Germline V lookup: CDR1 KGHSH, CDR2 LQKENI. This CDR3 is built from 13 residues. Between the trimmed V and J ends, which lost 3 bases and 8 bases, there was a span of 11 bases. Full variable domain (missing parts from reference TRBV18 and TRBJ2-1): NAGVMQNPRHLVRRRGQEARLRCSPMKGHSHVYWYRQLPEEGLKFMVYLQKENIIDESGMPKERFSAEFPKEGPSILRIQQVVRGDSAAYFCASSPSLVHEQFFGPGTRLTVL.

This sequence joins TRBV19 and TRBJ2-5; no clear D. Germline V CDR1 and CDR2: LNHDA, SQIVND (reference sequence). The V end lost 5 bases, the J end lost 5 bases, and 12 bases lay between the germline ends. This CDR3 has 13 residues. The CDR3 loop reads CASSRSLGETQYF. CDR3 bases: TGTGCCAGTAGTCGGAGCCTCGGGGAGACCCAGTACTTC.

CDR3 bases: TGTGCCAGCAGTTTGCAGGGCGTGTTTCATGAGCAGTTCTTC. It codes for CASSLQGVFHEQFF. The J gene is TRBJ2-1, the V gene TRBV27; maybe TRBD1 (5 bases). Trimming cost V 3 bases and J 8 bases, with 14 bases left between them. The length of the CDR3 is 14 residues. Looked up from germline, CDR1 is MNHEY and CDR2 is SMNVEV (reference sequence).

The chain recombines TRBV6-6 with TRBJ2-1; D is perhaps TRBD2 (5 bases). CDR1 and CDR2 from the germline V gene are MNHNY and SVGAGI (reference sequence). The CDR3 runs to 13 residues. Trimming cost V 8 bases and J 4 bases, with 12 bases left between them. The CDR3 loop is CASALTRYNEQFF. The DNA for the CDR3 is TGTGCCAGCGCCCTAACTAGGTACAATGAGCAGTTCTTC.

This clone was found a few times. The rearrangement uses TRBV9 and TRBJ1-1; 10 nucleotides align to TRBD1. Germline V gene data show CDR1 as SGDLS and CDR2 as YYNGEE. The CDR3 spans 14 residues. Germline trimming cut 2 bases from V and 4 bases from J; bases unmatched to any gene: 2. The CDR3 here is CASSVDRGPTEAFF. Here the CDR3 DNA reads TGTGCCAGCAGCGTTGACAGGGGGCCCACTGAAGCTTTCTTT.

As concerns this clone: In the same sample, other DNA sequences code for this CDR3. The CDR3 bases are TGTGCCAGCAGTTTATGGGGGCCCTACGAGCAGTACTTC. This gives the protein CASSLWGPYEQYF. V is TRBV27 and J is TRBJ2-7, with D tentatively TRBD1 (6 bases). This CDR3 comprises 13 residues. Germline CDR1 and CDR2: MNHEY and SMNVEV (reference sequence). Deletions cut 1 base from V and 2 bases from J, with 6 bases between.

This chain connects TRBV11-2 to TRBJ2-5; 10 bases are shared with TRBD2. The CDR3 extends over 12 amino acids. The germline V gene has CDR1 SGHAT and CDR2 FQNNGV. J gave up 7 bases and V 8 bases, and 4 bases lay outside the gene matches. CDR3 region: CASGRTSGTQYF. The CDR3 nucleotides are TGTGCCAGCGGGAGGACTAGCGGGACCCAGTACTTC.

This rearrangement joins TRBV5-4 to TRBJ1-5, with 9 nucleotides matching TRBD1. This CDR3 region has 14 residues. V lost 4 bases to trimming and J lost 3 bases; unmatched junction nucleotides: 2. Germline values: CDR1 SGHNT, CDR2 YYREEE (reference sequence). CDR3 amino acids: CASSRTGDNQPQHF. The DNA of the CDR3 is TGTGCCAGCAGCAGGACAGGGGACAATCAGCCCCAGCATTTT.

The rearrangement links TRBV15 to TRBJ2-7, with 8 positions matching TRBD2. Germline loops: CDR1 LNHNV, CDR2 YYDKDF (reference sequence). V gave up 7 bases and J gave up 0 bases; unmatched junction bases: 5. CDR3 length: 14 amino acids. CDR3 sequence (DNA): TGTGCCACCAAGAGCGGGAGTCTCTCCTACGAGCAGTACTTC. Its translation: CATKSGSLSYEQYF.

Only one count was recorded for this clone. This chain uses TRBV6-1 with TRBJ2-5; D is unclear. Germline CDR1 and CDR2: MNHNS and SASEGT. Trimming left V 1 base short and J 4 bases short, with 7 bases between. The CDR3 totals 13 residues. DNA for the CDR3: TGTGCCAGCAGTGAAGGGCCGCGAGAGACCCAGTACTTC. Protein product: CASSEGPRETQYF.